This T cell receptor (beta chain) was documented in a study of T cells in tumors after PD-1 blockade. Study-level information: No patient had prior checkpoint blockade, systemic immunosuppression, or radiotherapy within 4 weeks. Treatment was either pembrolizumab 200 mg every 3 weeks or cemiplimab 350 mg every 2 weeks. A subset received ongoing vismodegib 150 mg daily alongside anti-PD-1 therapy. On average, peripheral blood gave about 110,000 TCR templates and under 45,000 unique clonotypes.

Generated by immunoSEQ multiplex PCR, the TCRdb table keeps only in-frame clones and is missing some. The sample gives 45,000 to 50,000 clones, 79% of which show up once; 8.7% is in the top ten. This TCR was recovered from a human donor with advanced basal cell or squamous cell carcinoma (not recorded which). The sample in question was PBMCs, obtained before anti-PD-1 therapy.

CDR3 nucleotide sequence: TGTGCCAGCAGTGTAAGTCCCGTAACAGATACGCAGTATTTT. It encodes CASSVSPVTDTQYF. V usage is TRBV2 and J usage is TRBJ2-3, with D unclear. The V gene lost 4 bases and the J gene lost 3 bases, with 11 bases spanning the gap. There are 14 residues in the CDR3. Per the germline V gene, CDR1 is SNHLY and CDR2 is FYNNEI.